The 13 T cell receptor beta chains given below trace back to one sample, sequenced in a study of T cell repertoires in cytomegalovirus infection (dated by TCRdb to between 2018 and 2020). For sequencing, an Illumina HiSeq 1500 was employed. TCRdb reran the public reads through fastp at Q25 and MiXCR, keeping productive beta chains. Identical CDR3 proteins give one entry, which carries the most common genes and DNA. Across this sample there are 250,000 to 300,000 distinct CDR3 sequences, with 8% to 9.5% seen only once. The ten biggest clones cover approximately 16% of the sample. Sequenced: PBMCs. Receptors originate from a human donor in good health (CMV status not recorded). Some clones in this sample may be carry-over from other donors' samples.

In its sample, this clonotype was seen a few times. The chain carries TRBV20-1 and TRBJ2-3; D gene ambiguous. Germline V gene sequence: CDR1 DFQATT, CDR2 SNEGSKA (reference sequence). CDR3 size: 13 residues. V was cut by 2 bases and J by 2 bases, with 8 bases left in between. CDR3 DNA sequence: TGCAGTGCTAGATGGTCTACCACAGATACGCAGTATTTT. Residues: CSARWSTTDTQYF.

At least ten counts were recorded for this clonotype. The chain recombines TRBV7-2 with TRBJ2-3, with unresolved D. This CDR3 spans 13 amino acids. The V gene's germline CDR1 is SGHTA and CDR2 FQGNSA. V lost 5 bases and J 2 bases, leaving 8 bases between the germline ends. The CDR3 reads CASSLDPTDTQYF. CDR3 DNA: TGTGCCAGCAGCCTAGACCCCACAGATACGCAGTATTTT.

This clonotype was observed at least ten times. The CDR3: CASSWDGRGKNIQYF. As DNA, the CDR3 is TGTGCCAGCAGCTGGGACGGCAGAGGCAAAAACATTCAGTACTTC. V usage is TRBV5-6 and J usage is TRBJ2-4; perhaps D is TRBD1 or TRBD2 (5 bases each). CDR1 is SGHDT and CDR2 is YYEEEE in the germline V gene. V lost 3 bases and J 3 bases, leaving 13 bases between the germline ends. The length of the CDR3 is 15 residues.

There are many counts of this clonotype. The genes are TRBV19 and TRBJ2-6; 9 nucleotides line up with TRBD1. The CDR3 spans 17 residues. Germline V lookup: CDR1 LNHDA, CDR2 SQIVND (reference sequence). V trimming: 1 base; J trimming: 1 base; junction bases outside the gene matches: 2. The CDR3 DNA reads as TGTGCCAGTAGTATAGGGACAGGGGTATCTGGGGCCAACGTCCTGACTTTC. It is translated as CASSIGTGVSGANVLTF.

This clonotype was picked up many times. This CDR3 is CASSRPPYTEAFF. The CDR3 nucleotides read TGTGCCAGCAGCCGGCCCCCGTACACTGAAGCTTTCTTT. V is TRBV7-2 and J is TRBJ1-1; D not certain. V lost 5 bases and J lost 3, with 10 bases in between. The germline V gene encodes CDR1 SGHTA and CDR2 FQGNSA. The CDR3 has 13 residues.

This clonotype was detected a few times. The CDR3 loop is CASSQGFNTNQPQHF. In nucleotides, the CDR3 is TGCGCCAGCAGCCAGGGATTCAATACCAATCAGCCCCAGCATTTT. This chain connects TRBV4-3 to TRBJ1-5; no clear D. The CDR3 is made up of 15 amino acids. The germline gives CDR1 LGHNA, CDR2 YSLEER. The V end lost 3 bases, the J end lost 3 bases, and 12 bases lay between the germline ends.

Ten or more counts support this clonotype. The chain has TRBV28 and TRBJ2-7; tentatively, D is TRBD2 (5 bases). The CDR3 loop spans 17 amino acids. Looked up from germline, CDR1 is MDHEN and CDR2 is SYDVKM. V was cut by 5 bases and J by 2 bases, with 22 bases left in between. CDR3 protein: CASSAPRDLRATYEQYF. CDR3 sequence (DNA): TGTGCCAGCAGTGCCCCCCGGGATCTAAGAGCTACCTACGAGCAGTACTTC.

In its sample, this clonotype was seen many times. The rearrangement joins TRBV7-2 to TRBJ1-5; D may be TRBD1 (5 bases). CDR3 length: 13 amino acids. The germline V gene has CDR1 SGHTA and CDR2 FQGNSA. The ends were cut back, 2 bases at V and 6 bases at J, with 8 bases in the middle. CDR3 sequence: CASSLRGGQPQHF. In nucleotides, the CDR3 is TGTGCCAGCAGCTTAAGGGGCGGTCAGCCCCAGCATTTT.

This clonotype was counted between two and nine times. The chain recombines TRBV20-1 with TRBJ2-2, with a tentative D call TRBD2 (6 bases). CDR3 length: 15 residues. Trimming stripped 5 bases from V and 4 bases from J, with 17 bases between. Germline lookup yields CDR1 DFQATT and CDR2 SNEGSKA (reference sequence). CDR3 nucleotide sequence: TGCAGTGCTGGTCCTTTAGGAGGGCGCACCGGGGAGCTGTTTTTT. This translates into CSAGPLGGRTGELFF.

This clonotype was seen at least ten times. The chain joins TRBV7-9 to TRBJ1-2; TRBD1 might be the D (5 bases). The CDR3 sequence is 12 residues long. Per germline, CDR1 SEHNR and CDR2 FQNEAQ (reference sequence). Deletions cut 7 bases from V and 4 bases from J, with 10 bases between. The CDR3 sequence: CASTRDFYGYTF. CDR3 DNA sequence: TGTGCCAGCACCCGGGACTTCTATGGCTACACCTTC.

This clonotype has ten or more counts. The chain has TRBV19 and TRBJ1-5; TRBD1 is a possible D gene (5 bases). V gave up 5 bases and J gave up 3 bases, with 14 bases separating them. Germline values: CDR1 LNHDA, CDR2 SQIVND (reference sequence). The CDR3 spans 15 residues. The DNA of the CDR3 is TGTGCCAGTAGTCGGCAGGGCCAGGCCAATCAGCCCCAGCATTTT. Translated, it gives CASSRQGQANQPQHF.

The chain carries TRBV20-1 and TRBJ1-6, with 11 nucleotides matching TRBD1. J lost 6 bases, V lost 0 bases, and 7 bases had no gene match. Germline CDR1 DFQATT, CDR2 SNEGSKA (reference sequence). This CDR3 comprises 17 residues. The CDR3, as DNA: TGCAGTGCTAGAGATCAAGGACAGGGGGCGCTTAATTCACCCCTCCACTTT. Amino acids: CSARDQGQGALNSPLHF.

This clonotype has more than one count but fewer than ten. The rearrangement joins TRBV12-3 or TRBV12-4 to TRBJ2-7, with TRBD2 matching 7 bases. The CDR3 is made up of 13 amino acids. The J segment lost 2 bases and the V segment lost 3 bases, leaving 1 base of the junction unmatched. The CDR3, as DNA: TGTGCCAGCAGTTTCGGGGGGACCTACGAGCAGTACTTC. This translates into CASSFGGTYEQYF.